This T cell receptor (beta chain) was recorded in a study of graft-versus-host responses after intestinal transplantation. About the study: Each recipient received a multivisceral, liver-intestinal, or isolated intestinal graft.

With respect to this clone: What it recognizes is unknown.

Profiling relied on immunoSEQ multiplex PCR, and the TCRdb table lists in-frame clones only, not all of them. The sample carries around 100,000 clones, roughly 87% recorded once. This sequence originates from a human donor who received an intestinal transplant. The sample here was unstimulated CD4+ T cells sorted from spleen or lymph node cells, taken before intestinal transplant.

This CDR3 reads CASSSLAGIETQYF. For the CDR3, the DNA is TGTGCCAGCAGTTCCCTAGCGGGAATAGAGACCCAGTACTTC. The chain joins TRBV6-1 to TRBJ2-5; 9 bases match TRBD2. This CDR3 is built from 14 residues. Germline CDR1 MNHNS, CDR2 SASEGT. J was trimmed by 4 bases and V by 5 bases; bases with no gene match: 5.